This T cell receptor (beta chain) was identified during a study of Graves' ophthalmopathy and Graves' hyperthyroidism. TCR beta CDR3 regions were amplified from RNA transcripts. An initial RT-PCR round employing HTBI primers preceded a second-round multiplex PCR. In TCRdb, the multiplex PCR reads were re-called with MiXCR into one record per CDR3 protein. The sample records 680,000 or so distinct CDR3 sequences, 22% being singletons. V lost 3 bases and J lost 1, with 7 bases in between. CDR1 is SNHLY, CDR2 FYNNEI, per germline. This CDR3 is 14 amino acids long. This clonotype was recorded many times. The TCR comes from a woman under 30 with stable Graves' hyperthyroidism. Some clones in this sample may be carry-over from other donors' samples. The V and J genes are TRBV2 and TRBJ1-3; no clear D. Sequencing used peripheral blood. The CDR3 sequence: CASSERRSGNTIYF. Here the CDR3 DNA reads TGTGCCAGCAGTGAGCGGCGGTCTGGAAACACCATATATTTT.